One and the same sample provided the 3 T cell receptor beta chains below, sequenced in a study of T cell repertoires in cytomegalovirus infection. TCRdb re-called the reads through MiXCR, storing one row per CDR3 protein. This sample yields hundreds of thousands of distinct CDR3 sequences, of which approximately 10% are seen a single time; roughly 10% belongs to the top ten. The material sequenced was PBMCs. The source of these receptors is a human donor in good health (CMV status not recorded). Some clones in this sample may be carry-over from other donors' samples.

This clonotype was recorded many times. The chain employs TRBV7-9 and TRBJ1-2, with 12 bases lining up with TRBD1. Germline V lookup: CDR1 SEHNR, CDR2 FQNEAQ (reference sequence). V was pared by 5 bases and J by 2 bases, with 12 bases of the junction left unmatched. The CDR3 spans 18 residues. CDR3 coding DNA: TGTGCCAGCAGCCACGTCCTCTTCGGGACAGGGGGCAACTATGGCTACACCTTC. Translating gives CASSHVLFGTGGNYGYTF.

This clonotype was counted a few times. The V call is TRBV11-3, the J call TRBJ2-1, with no clear D. From germline, CDR1 is SGHNT and CDR2 YENEEA. Between the trimmed V and J ends, which lost 1 base and 0 bases, there was a span of 13 bases. This CDR3 is built from 17 residues. This CDR3 reads CASSLVVGRSSYNEQFF. CDR3 DNA sequence: TGTGCCAGCAGCTTAGTGGTGGGCCGGAGCTCCTACAATGAGCAGTTCTTC.

The genes are TRBV29-1 and TRBJ2-3; 7 nucleotides match TRBD2. Trimming at V came to 6 bases and at J to 0 bases, leaving 6 bases not matched to a gene. Germline V gives CDR1 SQVTM, CDR2 ANQGSEA. CDR3 size: 14 residues. The CDR3 DNA sequence: TGCAGCGTGGATGCTAGCGGAAGCACAGATACGCAGTATTTT. Amino acid sequence: CSVDASGSTDTQYF.